This TCR beta chain is from a study of cytomegalovirus exposure and HLA in healthy donors. For the study at large: Early release data held 80 million to 100 million unique TCRs from HLA-typed donors.

A remark on this clone: Its antigen remains unidentified.

The CDR3 covers 12 residues. Germline V gene data show CDR1 as SGHRS and CDR2 as YFSETQ. The germline V and J ends were trimmed by 4 bases and 2 bases, with 5 bases remaining between them. The study, taken as a whole, reports: The authors reported that TCR beta sequences could predict HLA-A and HLA-B alleles. These predictions were accurate for most subjects in the first cohort.

Both 60 Vbeta primers and 13 Jbeta primers went into the PCR. Source study methods: Later, an analysis found about 80 million unique TCR beta chains, and around 10 million of these were shared. The table came from immunoSEQ multiplex PCR; TCRdb's copy has only in-frame clones and leaves some out. That table gives V, J and clone size, and the DNA gave D and trimming. The repertoire holds around 130,000 clones, with just over 70% as singletons. The specimen sequenced was PBMCs. V and J are TRBV5-1 and TRBJ2-3; D call uncertain. The TCR was taken from an older woman in good health and CMV-seropositive. CDR3 bases: TGCGCCAGCAGCCCAAACACAGATACGCAGTATTTT. Translation: CASSPNTDTQYF.